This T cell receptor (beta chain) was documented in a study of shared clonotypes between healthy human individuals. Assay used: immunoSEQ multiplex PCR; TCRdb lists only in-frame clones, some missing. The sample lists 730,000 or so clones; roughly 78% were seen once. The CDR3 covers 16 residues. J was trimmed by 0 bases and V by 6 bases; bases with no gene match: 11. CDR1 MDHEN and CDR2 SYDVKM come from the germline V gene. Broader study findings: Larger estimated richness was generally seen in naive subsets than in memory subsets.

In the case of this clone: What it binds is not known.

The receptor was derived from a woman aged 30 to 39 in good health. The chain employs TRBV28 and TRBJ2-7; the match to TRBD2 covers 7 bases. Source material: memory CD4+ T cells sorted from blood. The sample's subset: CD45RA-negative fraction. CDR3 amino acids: CASRTEGGDGSYEQYF. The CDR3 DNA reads TGTGCCAGCAGGACCGAGGGAGGGGACGGCTCCTACGAGCAGTACTTC.